This T cell receptor beta chain is from a study of cytomegalovirus exposure and HLA in healthy donors (dated by TCRdb to about 2017). Concerning the study at large: In an earlier analysis of 587 of the donors, less than 350 Gb of sequence data and 117 million unique TCR beta sequences from about 180 million T cells were reported. The genetic ancestry cluster associated with self-reported Caucasian donors included around four fifths of the approximately 400 genotyped donors. Across 398 genotyped donors of the cohort, an average of about 240,000 unique TCR beta nucleotide sequences per donor were sequenced, and approximately 17% of those sequences were non-productive. The later analysis used no new phenotypic data to find candidate immune exposures, relying instead on TCR beta sequences and their occurrence across donors. A later analysis re-examined previously published TCR beta repertoires from about 670 donors and added high-resolution HLA genotyping to investigate patterns of TCR occurrence. Every discovery cohort repertoire had been produced on one sequencing platform. The study aimed to test whether signatures of past pathogen exposure could be identified by cataloging public T cell receptors. The T cell repertoires of several hundred subjects were profiled by immunosequencing and related to cytomegalovirus serostatus. A separate validation cohort of approximately 130 different subjects was used in addition to the approximately 700-subject first cohort. Typing coverage differed by locus: A, B, C, DRB1 and DQB1 were typed in roughly 620-640 donors, DQA1 in roughly 500, DPA1 in roughly 590, and DPB1 in 472. Donor age, sex, ethnicity and CMV serostatus were compiled alongside the repertoire data. An earlier analysis of roughly 580 of the donors used high-throughput TCR beta sequencing to judge whether each TCR beta V gene segment behaved as functional or pseudogenic. Roughly 310 gigabases of sequencing data and approximately 84 million unique TCR sequences were included in an early release covering 500 to 750 HLA-typed donors. The study combined high-throughput TCR immunosequencing, statistical association of individual TCRs with disease status, and machine learning to predict cytomegalovirus infection status. HLA typing included class I and class II loci at four-digit resolution. Roughly 5 DR-DQ haplotypes were handled as single units for association and clustering because linkage in the cohort was strong. A later genetic analysis took genome-wide SNP genotypes for about 55% of the roughly 670 donors and used that subset as a discovery cohort. The study at large found these results: The authors suggested that the approach could potentially be generalized to other disease states and immunological phenotypes. Cytomegalovirus status was reported to be diagnosed by the classifier with high specificity and sensitivity in both the original and validation cohorts. A few of the identified cytomegalovirus-associated TCR beta chains were confirmed in vitro to be specific for cytomegalovirus antigens. Compared with equally common non-associated chains, HLA-associated TCR beta chains in a later analysis were more clonally expanded and had lower generation probabilities. The sequencing pipeline was judged likely to have produced a cluster of highly shared sequence variants as a technical artifact. When HLA alleles, especially DR and DQ, strongly co-occurred, attributing TCR associations to individual alleles was difficult. According to a later analysis, parvovirus B19, influenza, CMV and Epstein-Barr virus appeared linked to several top co-occurrence clusters. Most TCR sequences were observed very rarely across donors, whereas some public TCRs were present in many individuals. In a later genetic analysis, fewer N-insertions in productive TCRs were reported among donors in an Asian-associated ancestry cluster than the roughly 640-donor mean. Correlated functional status among segregating V segments might reflect linkage disequilibrium, but an unknown experimental factor could not be ruled out. CMV serostatus was the only immune exposure information available for the cohort. According to a later analysis, TCR association rates differed among HLA loci, with DRB1 alleles showing the most associated TCRs and HLA-C alleles showing the fewest. V-gene and J-gene trimming of TCR beta chains was associated with a missense DCLRE1C variant in a later genetic analysis, and the association was replicated in an independent cohort. Only TCR beta chains were sequenced in this cohort, and the absence of alpha or paired-chain data limited detectable features. Because HLA typing was unavailable for some donors at each locus, only the typed subset was used in association tests. Most CMV-associated TCR beta chains appeared to be HLA-restricted in a later analysis, and the HLA associations seemed to be driven largely by CMV exposure. In a later analysis, some 18,000 TCR beta sequences were associated with specific HLA alleles at a false discovery rate of 0.05. Because counts were too low, approximately 15 rarely observed V segments, including chromosome 9 orphons, were excluded from the earlier analysis of some 540 of the donors. Presence/absence analyses assumed roughly uniform sequencing depth across donors, an assumption that may not hold. The study gave a list of 150 to 200 TCR beta chains associated with cytomegalovirus. In an earlier analysis of several hundred of the donors, most TCR beta V segments were observed in productive rearrangements about 87% or about 30% of the time, broadly matching IMGT annotations. A further reported finding was that TCR beta sequences accurately predicted the HLA-A and HLA-B alleles for most subjects in the first cohort.

Points on this clone: Its antigen remains unidentified. Base qualities are missing; no much larger clone stands one base away.

In total, over 600 healthy bone marrow donors made up the cohort. At the time of sampling, all cohort members were nominally healthy, though unrecorded immune exposures were likely present. Of the approximately 670 cohort members, more than 250 had a positive CMV serostatus and 352 had a negative one, while no CMV serostatus was recorded for the donor. Each donor provided a peripheral blood sample, and peripheral blood mononuclear cells were used for TCR beta sequencing. Genomic DNA was extracted from the blood cell samples with the Qiagen DNeasy Blood Extraction Kit. Libraries were constructed by the immunoSEQ multiplex PCR assay. A mixture of 60 forward primers for TCR Vbeta segments and 13 reverse primers for TCR Jbeta segments was used in the multiplex PCR. A multiplex PCR assay on genomic DNA amplified the CDR3 region of rearranged TCR beta genes. Amplified TCR beta libraries were sequenced as 87-base-pair reads on the Illumina HiSeq System. The paper's processing steps were these. A later analysis counted some 74 million unique TCR beta chains across the 600 to 850 repertoires, and roughly 11 million of these chains were shared by at least two donors. Raw reads were error-corrected and collapsed into unique sequences by a nearest-neighbor algorithm in which closely related sequences were merged to remove PCR and sequencing errors. Alignment of CDR3 sequences to IMGT reference sequences was used to assign V, D and J gene segments. For a sequence to be retained, at least a six-nucleotide match to both a V gene segment and a J gene segment was required. A rearrangement counted as productive if the CDR3 had no stop codons and remained in frame with V and J, and every other rearrangement counted as non-productive. Following IMGT convention, CDR3 was defined as the stretch from the second conserved V-encoded cysteine to the conserved J-encoded phenylalanine. The earlier analysis of 587 of the donors excluded any sequence lacking an unambiguous match to a single V gene segment. In an earlier analysis of a few hundred of the donors, a V segment was called functional when productive rearrangements were above 56.7%, and segregating when the standard deviation between donors exceeded 5%. A statistical classification framework was developed to diagnose cytomegalovirus status using the catalog of TCR beta chain sequences. In a later analysis, TCR nucleotide sequences were compared against IMGT/GENE-DB human TR gene sequences so that V and J genes could be assigned. A later analysis assigned CDR3 sequences and most-parsimonious VDJ recombination scenarios with the TCRdist pipeline. In a later analysis, each TCR beta chain was defined by its CDR3 amino acid sequence together with its V-gene family, and reads without a unique V-gene family were excluded. To address suspected cross-contamination and a sequencing artifact, a later analysis removed approximately 600 highly shared, low-generation-probability nucleotide sequences. In a later analysis, a clonal expansion index for each public chain was calculated from normalized within-repertoire ranks of inferred template counts. In a later analysis, generation probabilities were computed using a VDJ recombination model fitted to out-of-frame rearrangements, and the results were checked against IGoR. In a later analysis, hypergeometric tests were used to score TCR-TCR, TCR-HLA and TCR-CMV co-occurrence, with a repertoire-size bias correction applied to TCR pairs. A later analysis estimated false discovery rates by permuting HLA or CMV assignments 20 times. In a later analysis, co-occurring TCRs were grouped using DBSCAN, with TCRdist sequence similarity added in when clustering inside HLA-allele-positive subsets. For co-occurrence clustering, repertoires with fewer than 30,000 or more than 120,000 public chains were excluded, along with roughly 5 repertoires with anomalous nucleotide sharing. The table comes from immuneACCESS by way of TCRdb, which keeps in-frame sequences with V and J called. Part of the clones is missing from these tables; in studies checked, under half for an unresolved V gene and the rest for unknown reasons. V and J calls and clone size are copied from that table; D and trimming were computed from the DNA. The sample contains around 160,000 clones, 75% to 90% of them found a single time. The leading ten clones occupy 1.9% of the sample.

Sequences were obtained from PBMCs. This sequence was found in a human donor in good health.

The DNA is TGCGCCAGCAGCTTCTGGGGACAGGGGGCAGGAGGCTACACCTTC. Its protein reads: CASSFWGQGAGGYTF. This chain is built from TRBV4-3 and TRBJ1-2, with 12 central nucleotides matching TRBD1. V has 5 bases trimmed and J has 8 bases trimmed; junction bases matching no gene number 9. The CDR3, cysteine through phenylalanine, is 15 amino acids long. CDR3 DNA is the only sequence kept; it has 45 bases, read in frame from the first base. The CDR1 and CDR2 encoded by the germline V gene are LGHNA and YSLEER.